A selection of T cell receptor beta chains follows, all from one sample in a study of patients and donors after allogeneic stem cell transplantation. TCRdb fed the RT-PCR reads into MiXCR, producing one record per CDR3 protein. The repertoire has about a million distinct CDR3 sequences, 18% of them found once; the top ten carry about 6%. The sample taken for sequencing was blood, either unsorted or a sorted T cell fraction (not recorded which). The receptors were sampled from a human donor who was either an allogeneic HSCT recipient or a stem cell or donor lymphocyte infusion donor (not recorded which). It is not recorded whose cells these are; they may come from a transplant donor. CDR3s leave out the opening cysteine and the closing phenylalanine or tryptophan. D genes are given only for firm matches.

j_gene	v_gene	len	d_gene	CDR3aa
TRBJ1-2	TRBV15	10	NA	ATSTLKYGYT
TRBJ1-5	TRBV4-2	14	NA	ASSQDWGIGNQPQH
TRBJ2-2	TRBV19	12	NA	ASNQGESAGELF
TRBJ2-2	TRBV7-8	11	NA	ASSYREGGELF
TRBJ2-7	TRBV5-1	13	NA	ASSSAGLGSYEQY
TRBJ2-7	TRBV6-5	12	NA	ASSYRAGSYEQY
TRBJ2-3	TRBV27	11	NA	ASSFRRADTQY
TRBJ1-4	TRBV6-1	15	TRBD1	ASSQHRGGSTNEKLF
TRBJ2-7	TRBV6-1	13	TRBD1	ASSPGDRGRYEQY
TRBJ1-5	TRBV12-3/TRBV12-4	13	NA	ASSLVGTKGQPQH
TRBJ2-3	TRBV18	10	NA	ASFSTTDTQY
TRBJ2-3	TRBV25-1	13	TRBD2	ASSGLAGVSDTQY
TRBJ1-1	TRBV6-1	12	NA	ASSSGGMDTEAF
TRBJ1-3	TRBV12-5	19	TRBD1	ASGLLHPQGGSLSSGNTIY
TRBJ1-2	TRBV6-5	16	TRBD1	ASSYGHQFRGGPYSYT
TRBJ2-1	TRBV18	12	TRBD2	ASSPGREVDEQF
TRBJ2-1	TRBV9	13	NA	ASSVGTLGRHEQF
TRBJ1-1	TRBV5-8	10	NA	AGLQGYTEAF
TRBJ2-3	TRBV7-2	14	NA	ASSPPFGSVADTQY
TRBJ1-1	TRBV7-8	15	NA	ATQHMWGAISNTEAF
TRBJ1-1	TRBV20-1	12	NA	SARGGAPLLEAF
TRBJ1-5	TRBV12-3/TRBV12-4	13	NA	ASSFERDPNQPQH
TRBJ2-5	TRBV2	11	NA	ASSEAVPETQY
TRBJ2-1	TRBV11-2	11	NA	ASSPLVGNEQF
TRBJ2-3	TRBV20-1	13	TRBD2	SARDPSGEWNTQY
TRBJ2-5	TRBV11-2	16	NA	ASRSRTWVARGEETQY
TRBJ2-7	TRBV3-1	16	TRBD1	ASSQFLPGTGSYYEQY
TRBJ2-7	TRBV12-3/TRBV12-4	11	NA	ASSLGTQGEQY
TRBJ2-7	TRBV5-1	13	NA	ASSFQPTGPYEQY
TRBJ2-7	TRBV27	15	TRBD2	ASSLSSSGGPSYEQY
TRBJ2-3	TRBV9	14	NA	ASSGAGSLASDTQY
TRBJ2-3	TRBV5-1	9	NA	ASKSTDTQC
TRBJ2-7	TRBV12-3/TRBV12-4	9	NA	ASTRWGEQY
TRBJ2-3	TRBV4-2	15	TRBD2	ASSHTLRGGSTDTQY
TRBJ2-7	TRBV25-1	10	NA	ASSEFGLDPY
TRBJ2-7	TRBV5-8	12	NA	ASSLAGQLYEQY
TRBJ2-7	TRBV30	11	NA	AWIGRGNYEQY
TRBJ1-6	TRBV4-1	15	NA	ASSQDFGSSYNSPLH
TRBJ2-3	TRBV20-1	10	TRBD2	SASLGGGTQY
TRBJ2-1	TRBV20-1	13	NA	SALSPGRLYNEQF
TRBJ1-1	TRBV13	13	NA	ASSLLWGENTEAF
TRBJ2-1	TRBV27	13	TRBD1	ASSPRDRPYNEQF
TRBJ1-1	TRBV10-3	13	NA	AISSSDRMNTEAF
TRBJ1-3	TRBV5-6	12	NA	ASSSAPSGNTIY
TRBJ2-7	TRBV29-1	9	NA	SAQGSYEQY
TRBJ1-5	TRBV10-3	13	NA	AISATKDSNQPQH
TRBJ1-2	TRBV5-6	14	NA	ASSLVRDPTNYGYT
TRBJ2-2	TRBV12-3/TRBV12-4	10	NA	ASSPNSGELF
TRBJ2-3	TRBV6-1	11	TRBD2	AVKREGLATQY
TRBJ1-6	TRBV7-3	16	TRBD1	ASSSGTGVSAYNSPLH
TRBJ2-5	TRBV5-1	14	NA	ASSFTPSGQKETQY
TRBJ1-2	TRBV20-1	12	TRBD1	SARDLGGGYGYT
TRBJ1-4	TRBV20-1	12	NA	SARAQGTNEKLF
TRBJ1-4	TRBV21-1	18	NA	ASSKNPNVAVWGTNEKLF
TRBJ1-5	TRBV29-1	11	NA	SVLSQGDQPQH
TRBJ2-7	TRBV7-2	12	NA	ASSSTGSTYEQY
TRBJ2-3	TRBV5-6	14	NA	ASSLGPPVGTDTQY
TRBJ2-3	TRBV5-1	13	NA	ASSFQGVNTDTQY